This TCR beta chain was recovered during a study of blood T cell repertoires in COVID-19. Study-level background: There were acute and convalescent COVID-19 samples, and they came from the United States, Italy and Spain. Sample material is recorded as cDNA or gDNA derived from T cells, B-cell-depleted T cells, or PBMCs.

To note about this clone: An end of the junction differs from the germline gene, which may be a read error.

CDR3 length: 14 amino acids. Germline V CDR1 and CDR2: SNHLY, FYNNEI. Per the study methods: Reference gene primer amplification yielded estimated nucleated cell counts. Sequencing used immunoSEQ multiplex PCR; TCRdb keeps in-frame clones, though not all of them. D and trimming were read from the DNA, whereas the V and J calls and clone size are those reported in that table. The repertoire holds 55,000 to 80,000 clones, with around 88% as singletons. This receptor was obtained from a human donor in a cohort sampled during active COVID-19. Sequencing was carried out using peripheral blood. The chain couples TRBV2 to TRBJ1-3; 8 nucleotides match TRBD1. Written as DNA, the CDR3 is TGTGCCAGCAGCCCGGACAGGGTTGGACACACCATATATTTT. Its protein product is CASSPDRVGHTIYF. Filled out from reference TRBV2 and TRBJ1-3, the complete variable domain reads EPEVTQTPSHQVTQMGQEVILRCVPISNHLYFYWYRQILGQKVEFLVSFYNNEISEKSEIFDDQFSVERPDGSNFTLKIRSTKLEDSAMYFCASSPDRVGHTIYFGEGSWLTVV.